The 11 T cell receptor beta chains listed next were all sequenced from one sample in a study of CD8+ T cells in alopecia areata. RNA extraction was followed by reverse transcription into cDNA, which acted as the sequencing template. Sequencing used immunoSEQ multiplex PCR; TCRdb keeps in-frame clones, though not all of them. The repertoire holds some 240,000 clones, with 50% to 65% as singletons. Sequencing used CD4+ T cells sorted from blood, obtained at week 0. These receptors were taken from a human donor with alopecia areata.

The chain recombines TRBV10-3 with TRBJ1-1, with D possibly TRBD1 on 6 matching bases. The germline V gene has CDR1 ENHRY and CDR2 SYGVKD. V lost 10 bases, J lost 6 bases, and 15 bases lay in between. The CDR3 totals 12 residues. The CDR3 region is CATEGGSAEAFF. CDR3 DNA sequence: TGTGCCACCGAGGGGGGCAGCGCTGAAGCTTTCTTT.

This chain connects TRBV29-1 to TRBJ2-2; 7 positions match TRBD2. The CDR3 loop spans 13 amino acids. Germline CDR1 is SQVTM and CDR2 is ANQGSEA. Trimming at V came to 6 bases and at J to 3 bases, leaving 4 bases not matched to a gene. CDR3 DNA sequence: TGCAGCGTCAGGGACTACTACACCGGGGAGCTGTTTTTT. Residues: CSVRDYYTGELFF.

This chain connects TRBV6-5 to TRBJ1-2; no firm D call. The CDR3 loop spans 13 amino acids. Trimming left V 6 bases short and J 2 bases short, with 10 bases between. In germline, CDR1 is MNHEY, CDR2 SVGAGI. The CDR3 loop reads CASSIGRNYGYTF. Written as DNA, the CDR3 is TGTGCCAGCAGCATCGGACGAAACTATGGCTACACCTTC.

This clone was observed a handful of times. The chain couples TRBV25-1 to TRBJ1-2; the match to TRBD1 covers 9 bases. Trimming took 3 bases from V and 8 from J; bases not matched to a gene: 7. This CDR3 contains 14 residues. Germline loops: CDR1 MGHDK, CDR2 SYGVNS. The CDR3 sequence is CASSDQWTGVGYTF. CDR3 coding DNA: TGTGCCAGCAGTGACCAGTGGACAGGGGTCGGCTACACCTTC.

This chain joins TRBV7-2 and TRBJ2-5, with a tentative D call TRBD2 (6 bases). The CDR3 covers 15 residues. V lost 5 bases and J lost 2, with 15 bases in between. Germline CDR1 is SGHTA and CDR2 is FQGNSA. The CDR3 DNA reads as TGTGCCAGCAGCCTATATAGCGGAACGCAAGAGACCCAGTACTTC. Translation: CASSLYSGTQETQYF.

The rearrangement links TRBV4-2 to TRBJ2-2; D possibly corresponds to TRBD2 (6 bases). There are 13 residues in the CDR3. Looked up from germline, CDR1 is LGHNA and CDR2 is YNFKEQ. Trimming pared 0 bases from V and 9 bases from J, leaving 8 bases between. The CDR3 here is CASSQDAGRELFF. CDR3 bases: TGTGCCAGCAGCCAAGATGCGGGGAGGGAGCTGTTTTTT.

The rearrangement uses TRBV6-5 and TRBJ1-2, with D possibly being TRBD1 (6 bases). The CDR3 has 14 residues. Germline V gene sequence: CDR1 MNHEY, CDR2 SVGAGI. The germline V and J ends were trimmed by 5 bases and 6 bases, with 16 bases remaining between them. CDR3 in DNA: TGTGCCAGCAGTGAAGGAGCAGGGGAGGATGGCTACACCTTC. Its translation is CASSEGAGEDGYTF.

CDR3 sequence (DNA): TGTGCCAGCAGCTTGTCGGGTCTAAATAGGAATGAGCAGTTCTTC. This gives the protein CASSLSGLNRNEQFF. The chain combines TRBV7-2 with TRBJ2-1; D not certain. The V and J ends lost 3 bases and 7 bases respectively, with 16 bases between them. This CDR3 contains 15 residues. Germline V gene sequence: CDR1 SGHTA, CDR2 FQGNSA.

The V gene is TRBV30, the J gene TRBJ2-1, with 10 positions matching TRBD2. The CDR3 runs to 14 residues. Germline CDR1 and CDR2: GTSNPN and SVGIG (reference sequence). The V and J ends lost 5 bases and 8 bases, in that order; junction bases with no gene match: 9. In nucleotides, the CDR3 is TGTGCCTGGCAACCGGGACTAGCGACCGATGAGCAGTTCTTC. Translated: CAWQPGLATDEQFF. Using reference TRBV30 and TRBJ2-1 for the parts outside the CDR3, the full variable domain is SQTIHQWPATLVQPVGSPLSLECTVEGTSNPNLYWYRQAAGRGLQLLFYSVGIGQISSEVPQNLSASRPQDRQFILSSKKLLLSDSGFYLCAWQPGLATDEQFFGPGTRLTVL.

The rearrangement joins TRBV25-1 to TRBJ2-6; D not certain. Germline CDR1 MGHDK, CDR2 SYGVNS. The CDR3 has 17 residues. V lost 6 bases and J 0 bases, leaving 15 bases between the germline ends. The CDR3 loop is CASSRLSAHSGANVLTF. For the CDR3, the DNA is TGTGCCAGCAGCCGCCTGTCGGCCCACTCTGGGGCCAACGTCCTGACTTTC.

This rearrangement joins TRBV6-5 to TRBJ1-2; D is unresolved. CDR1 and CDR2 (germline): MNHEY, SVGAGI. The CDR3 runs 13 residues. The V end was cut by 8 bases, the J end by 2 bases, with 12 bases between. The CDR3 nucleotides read TGTGCCAGCGCCTGGACGGTCAACTATGGCTACACCTTC. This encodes CASAWTVNYGYTF.